This record looks at one T cell receptor (beta chain) sequence and its context. Antigen unknown. The sample originates from a study of T cells after yellow fever vaccination. About the study: In the case of low-cell-number fractions, SMART-Seq v4 Ultra Low Input was used for preparation.

Universal primer sites and UMIs were introduced during 5'RACE template-switching synthesis of TCR cDNA. MiXCR, applied by TCRdb to the 5' RACE reads, yields one record per CDR3 protein. The sample records approximately 260,000 distinct CDR3 sequences, roughly 5.6% being singletons. Findings and caveats of the study: Booster sampling recovered most clones from primary vaccination (about 97% CD4, approximately 90% CD8).

V gave up 2 bases and J gave up 9 bases, with 8 bases separating them. The CDR3 spans 12 residues. Germline CDR1 reads SGHNT; CDR2 reads YENEEA. The rearrangement links TRBV11-3 to TRBJ2-1; D is unresolved. The sequences come from CD4+ T cells sorted from PBMCs, collected on the day of the yellow fever booster vaccination. The TCR comes from a man aged 18 to 29 who received the YFV17D yellow fever vaccine. The CDR3 spells CASSLTGVEQFF. The CDR3, as DNA: TGTGCCAGCAGCTTAACGGGCGTTGAGCAGTTCTTC.